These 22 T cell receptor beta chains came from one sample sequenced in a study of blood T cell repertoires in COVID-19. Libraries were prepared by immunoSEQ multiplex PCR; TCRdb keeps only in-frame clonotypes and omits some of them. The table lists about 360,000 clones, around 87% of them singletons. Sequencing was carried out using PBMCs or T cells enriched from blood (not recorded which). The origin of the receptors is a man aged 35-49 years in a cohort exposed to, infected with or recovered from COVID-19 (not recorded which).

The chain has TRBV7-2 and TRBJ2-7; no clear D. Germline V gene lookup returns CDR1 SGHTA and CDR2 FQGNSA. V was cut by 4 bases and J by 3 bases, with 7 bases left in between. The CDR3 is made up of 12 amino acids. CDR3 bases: TGTGCCAGCAGCTCGGGTCACTACGAGCAGTACTTC. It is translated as CASSSGHYEQYF. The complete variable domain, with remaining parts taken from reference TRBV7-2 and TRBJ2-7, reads GAGVSQSPSNKVTEKGKDVELRCDPISGHTALYWYRQSLGQGLEFLIYFQGNSAPDKSGLPSDRFSAERTGGSVSTLTIQRTQQEDSAVYLCASSSGHYEQYFGPGTRLTVT.

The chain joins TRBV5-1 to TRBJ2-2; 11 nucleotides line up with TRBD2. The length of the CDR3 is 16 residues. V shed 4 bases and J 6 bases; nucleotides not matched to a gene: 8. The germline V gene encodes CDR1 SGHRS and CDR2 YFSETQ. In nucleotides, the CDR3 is TGCGCCAGCAGCCCAACTAGCGGGAGCATACCCGGGGAGCTGTTTTTT. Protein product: CASSPTSGSIPGELFF.

As DNA, the CDR3 is TGTGCCAGCAGTGGGGGCGGGACCTACAATGAGCAGTTCTTC. It yields the protein CASSGGGTYNEQFF. The V gene is TRBV2, the J gene TRBJ2-1; D possibly corresponds to TRBD2 (6 bases). The CDR3 is made up of 14 amino acids. Germline V gene data show CDR1 as SNHLY and CDR2 as FYNNEI. V was shortened by 4 bases and J by 2 bases, with 9 bases between the two germline ends. The full variable domain, rest sourced from reference TRBV2 and TRBJ2-1, is EPEVTQTPSHQVTQMGQEVILRCVPISNHLYFYWYRQILGQKVEFLVSFYNNEISEKSEIFDDQFSVERPDGSNFTLKIRSTKLEDSAMYFCASSGGGTYNEQFFGPGTRLTVL.

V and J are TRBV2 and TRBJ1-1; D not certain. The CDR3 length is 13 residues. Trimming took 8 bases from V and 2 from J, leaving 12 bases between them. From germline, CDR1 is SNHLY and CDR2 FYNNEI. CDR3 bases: TGTGCCAGCCGAGTCAACAGAAACACTGAAGCTTTCTTT. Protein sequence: CASRVNRNTEAFF.

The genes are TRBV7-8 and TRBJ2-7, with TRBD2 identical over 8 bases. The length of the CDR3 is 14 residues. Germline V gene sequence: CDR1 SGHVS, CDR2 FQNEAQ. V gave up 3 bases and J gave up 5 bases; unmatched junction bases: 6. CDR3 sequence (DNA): TGTGCCAGCAGCTTGAAGCGGGAGCCCCACGAGCAGTACTTC. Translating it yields CASSLKREPHEQYF.

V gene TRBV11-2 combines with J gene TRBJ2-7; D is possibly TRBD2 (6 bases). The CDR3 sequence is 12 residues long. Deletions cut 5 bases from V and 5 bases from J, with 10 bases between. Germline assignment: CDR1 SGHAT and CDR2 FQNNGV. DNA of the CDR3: TGTGCCAGCAGCCCAGGGAGGCACGAGCAGTACTTC. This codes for CASSPGRHEQYF.

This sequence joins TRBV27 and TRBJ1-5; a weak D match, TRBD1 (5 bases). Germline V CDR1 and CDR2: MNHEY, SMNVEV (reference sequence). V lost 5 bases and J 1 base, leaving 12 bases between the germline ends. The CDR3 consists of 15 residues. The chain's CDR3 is CASSPWGRSNQPQHF. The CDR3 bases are TGTGCCAGCAGTCCCTGGGGGAGGAGCAATCAGCCCCAGCATTTT.

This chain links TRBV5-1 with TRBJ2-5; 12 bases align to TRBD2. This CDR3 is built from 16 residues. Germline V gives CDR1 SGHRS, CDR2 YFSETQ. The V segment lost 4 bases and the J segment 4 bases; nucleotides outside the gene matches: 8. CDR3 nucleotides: TGCGCCAGCAGCCAATTGAGGACTAGCGGGACAGAGACCCAGTACTTC. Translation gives CASSQLRTSGTETQYF.

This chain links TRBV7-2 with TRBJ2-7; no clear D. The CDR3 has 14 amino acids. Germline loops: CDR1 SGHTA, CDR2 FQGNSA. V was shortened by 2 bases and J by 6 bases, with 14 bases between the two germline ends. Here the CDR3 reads CASSLNPRLREQYF. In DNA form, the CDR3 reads TGTGCCAGCAGCTTAAATCCTAGGCTCCGCGAGCAGTACTTC. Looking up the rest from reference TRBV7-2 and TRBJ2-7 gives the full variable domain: GAGVSQSPSNKVTEKGKDVELRCDPISGHTALYWYRQSLGQGLEFLIYFQGNSAPDKSGLPSDRFSAERTGGSVSTLTIQRTQQEDSAVYLCASSLNPRLREQYFGPGTRLTVT.

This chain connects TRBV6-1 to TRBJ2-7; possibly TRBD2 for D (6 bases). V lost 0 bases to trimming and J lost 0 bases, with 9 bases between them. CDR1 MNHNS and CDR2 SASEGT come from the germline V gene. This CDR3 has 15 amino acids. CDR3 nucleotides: TGTGCCAGCAGTGAAGCGGGACTTGGCTCCTACGAGCAGTACTTC. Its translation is CASSEAGLGSYEQYF.

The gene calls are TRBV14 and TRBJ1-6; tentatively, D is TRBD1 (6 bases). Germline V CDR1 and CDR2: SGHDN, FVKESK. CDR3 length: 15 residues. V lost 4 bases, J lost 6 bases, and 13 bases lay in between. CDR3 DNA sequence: TGTGCCAGCAGCCTCAGGGGCGCGACTAATTCACCCCTCCACTTT. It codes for CASSLRGATNSPLHF.

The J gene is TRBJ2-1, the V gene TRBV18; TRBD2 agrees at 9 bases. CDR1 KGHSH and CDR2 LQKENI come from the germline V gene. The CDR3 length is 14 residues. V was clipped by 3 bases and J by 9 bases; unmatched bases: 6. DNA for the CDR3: TGTGCCAGCTCACCGTCTAGCGGGATTGGTGAGCAGTTCTTC. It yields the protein CASSPSSGIGEQFF.

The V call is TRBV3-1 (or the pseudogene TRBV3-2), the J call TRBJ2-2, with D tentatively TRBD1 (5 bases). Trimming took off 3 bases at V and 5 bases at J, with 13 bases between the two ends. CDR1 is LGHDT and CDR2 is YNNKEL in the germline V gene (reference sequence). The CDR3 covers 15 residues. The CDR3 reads CASSHPQGRTGELFF. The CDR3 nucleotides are TGTGCCAGCAGCCATCCCCAGGGAAGAACCGGGGAGCTGTTTTTT.

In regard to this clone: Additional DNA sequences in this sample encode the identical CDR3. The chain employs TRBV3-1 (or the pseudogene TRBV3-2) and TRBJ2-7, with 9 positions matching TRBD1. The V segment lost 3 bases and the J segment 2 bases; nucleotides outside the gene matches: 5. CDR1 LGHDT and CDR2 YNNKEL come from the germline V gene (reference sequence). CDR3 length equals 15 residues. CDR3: CASSQAGTGPYEQYF. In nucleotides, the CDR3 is TGTGCCAGCAGCCAGGCCGGGACAGGGCCCTACGAGCAGTACTTC.

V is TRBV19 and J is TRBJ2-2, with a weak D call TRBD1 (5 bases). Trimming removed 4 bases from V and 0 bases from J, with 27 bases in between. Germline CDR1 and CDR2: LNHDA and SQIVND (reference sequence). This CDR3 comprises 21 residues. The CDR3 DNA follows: TGTGCCAGTAGTAGGTTTGCTGGTTCAGGGTCCGGTCTAACGAACACCGGGGAGCTGTTTTTT. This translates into CASSRFAGSGSGLTNTGELFF.

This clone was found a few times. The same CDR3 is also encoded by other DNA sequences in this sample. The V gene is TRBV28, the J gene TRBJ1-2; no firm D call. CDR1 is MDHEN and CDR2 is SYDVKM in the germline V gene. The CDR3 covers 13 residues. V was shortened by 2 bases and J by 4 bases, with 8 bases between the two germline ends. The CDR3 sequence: CASSLTGSYGYTF. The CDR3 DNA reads TGTGCCAGCAGTTTAACGGGGTCCTATGGCTACACCTTC.

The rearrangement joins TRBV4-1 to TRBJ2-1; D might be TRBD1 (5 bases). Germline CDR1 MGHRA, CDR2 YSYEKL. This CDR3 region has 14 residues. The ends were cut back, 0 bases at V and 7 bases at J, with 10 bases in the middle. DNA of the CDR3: TGCGCCAGCAGCCAAGATACCCAGGGTAATGAGCAGTTCTTC. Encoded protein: CASSQDTQGNEQFF.

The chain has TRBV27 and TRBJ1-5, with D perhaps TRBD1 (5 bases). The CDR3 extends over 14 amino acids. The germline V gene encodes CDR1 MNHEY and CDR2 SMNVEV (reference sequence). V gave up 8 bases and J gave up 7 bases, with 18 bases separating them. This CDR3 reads CASSREEGKQPQHF. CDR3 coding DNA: TGTGCCAGCTCAAGGGAGGAGGGGAAACAGCCCCAGCATTTT.

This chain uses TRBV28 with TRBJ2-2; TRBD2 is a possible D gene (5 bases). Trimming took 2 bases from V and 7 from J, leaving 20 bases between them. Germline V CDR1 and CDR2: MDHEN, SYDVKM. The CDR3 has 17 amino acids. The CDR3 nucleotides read TGTGCCAGCAGTTTAACCGGGAAAAATTCGAGAAGCGGGGAGCTGTTTTTT. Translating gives CASSLTGKNSRSGELFF.

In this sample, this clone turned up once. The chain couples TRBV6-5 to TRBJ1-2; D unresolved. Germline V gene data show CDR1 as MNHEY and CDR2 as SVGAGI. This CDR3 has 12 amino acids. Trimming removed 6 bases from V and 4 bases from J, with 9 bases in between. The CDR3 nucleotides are TGTGCCAGCAGCCGGGATATCTATGGCTACACCTTC. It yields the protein CASSRDIYGYTF.

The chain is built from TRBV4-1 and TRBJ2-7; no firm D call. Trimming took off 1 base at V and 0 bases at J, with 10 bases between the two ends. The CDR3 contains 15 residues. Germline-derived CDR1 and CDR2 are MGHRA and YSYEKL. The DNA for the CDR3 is TGCGCCAGCAGCCAAGTGTACTCTAGCTCCTACGAGCAGTACTTC. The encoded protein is CASSQVYSSSYEQYF.

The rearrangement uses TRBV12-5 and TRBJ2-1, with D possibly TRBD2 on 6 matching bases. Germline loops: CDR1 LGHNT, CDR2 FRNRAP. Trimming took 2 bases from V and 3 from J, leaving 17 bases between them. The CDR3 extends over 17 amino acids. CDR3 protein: CASGLKHGSGNYNEQFF. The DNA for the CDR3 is TGTGCTAGTGGTTTGAAACACGGGAGTGGGAACTACAATGAGCAGTTCTTC. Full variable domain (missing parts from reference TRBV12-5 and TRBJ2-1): DARVTQTPRHKVTEMGQEVTMRCQPILGHNTVFWYRQTMMQGLELLAYFRNRAPLDDSGMPKDRFSAEMPDATLATLKIQPSEPRDSAVYFCASGLKHGSGNYNEQFFGPGTRLTVL.